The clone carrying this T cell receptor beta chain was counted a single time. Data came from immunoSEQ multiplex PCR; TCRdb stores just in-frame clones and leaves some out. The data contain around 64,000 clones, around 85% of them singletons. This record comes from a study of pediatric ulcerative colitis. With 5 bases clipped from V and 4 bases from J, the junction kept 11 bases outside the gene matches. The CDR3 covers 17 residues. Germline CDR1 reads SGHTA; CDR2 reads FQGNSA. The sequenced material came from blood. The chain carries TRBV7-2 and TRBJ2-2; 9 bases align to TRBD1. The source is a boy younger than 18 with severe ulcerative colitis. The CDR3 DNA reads TGTGCCAGCAGCCCCCACGGGACAGGGAGTCGCACCGGGGAGCTGTTTTTT. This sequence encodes CASSPHGTGSRTGELFF.